The rows below give T cell receptor beta chains drawn from one sample of a study of regulatory T cells in long-lasting Graves disease. One entry per CDR3 protein results from TCRdb running MiXCR on the multiplex PCR reads. Of roughly 400,000 distinct CDR3 sequences in the sample, 20% to 25% were seen once. The sequences come from peripheral blood mononuclear cells (PBMCs), collected when the disease was refractory, from a patient treated with antithyroid drugs. The receptors were gathered from a female donor with Graves disease. CDR3s include the opening cysteine and the closing phenylalanine or tryptophan. Each record gives: J gene, clone size, D gene, V gene, CDR3 protein, CDR3 DNA. A D gene is named only where the DNA matches it firmly. Clone size is shown for a subset of rows, as once, few, many or a class of expanded clone.

J gene: TRBJ2-6
clone size: few
D gene: -
V gene: TRBV5-1
CDR3 protein: CASSPVGKPGANVLTF
CDR3 DNA: TGCGCCAGCAGCCCGGTCGGGAAACCTGGGGCCAACGTCCTGACTTTC

J gene: TRBJ2-7
clone size: many
D gene: TRBD2
V gene: TRBV20-1
CDR3 protein: CSAIPGLAGEGSYEQYF
CDR3 DNA: TGCAGTGCCATACCGGGACTAGCGGGAGAGGGGTCCTACGAGCAGTACTTC

J gene: TRBJ2-5
clone size: many
D gene: -
V gene: TRBV7-2
CDR3 protein: CASSLDQALGVQYF
CDR3 DNA: TGTGCCAGCAGCTTAGATCAGGCCCTTGGGGTCCAGTACTTC

J gene: TRBJ2-7
clone size: few
D gene: TRBD2
V gene: TRBV20-1
CDR3 protein: CSAKGLAGREQYF
CDR3 DNA: TGCAGTGCTAAAGGACTAGCGGGACGCGAGCAGTACTTC

J gene: TRBJ1-4
clone size: many
D gene: -
V gene: TRBV20-1
CDR3 protein: CSASPGGAAEKLFF
CDR3 DNA: TGCAGTGCTAGCCCCGGGGGGGCAGCTGAAAAACTGTTTTTT

J gene: TRBJ2-7
clone size: -
D gene: -
V gene: TRBV29-1
CDR3 protein: CSVEKGSYEQYF
CDR3 DNA: TGCAGCGTTGAAAAGGGCTCCTACGAGCAGTACTTC

J gene: TRBJ2-5
clone size: many
D gene: -
V gene: TRBV7-2
CDR3 protein: CASSPNPKTTGEGRRETQYF
CDR3 DNA: TGTGCCAGCAGCCCCAACCCGAAGACGACAGGAGAGGGGCGCAGGGAGACCCAGTACTTC

J gene: TRBJ1-2
clone size: few
D gene: TRBD1
V gene: TRBV7-2
CDR3 protein: CASSLNPAQGAGGYTF
CDR3 DNA: TGTGCCAGCAGCTTAAATCCCGCGCAGGGGGCGGGTGGCTACACCTTC

J gene: TRBJ2-7
clone size: many
D gene: TRBD2
V gene: TRBV11-2
CDR3 protein: CASRETSGRSEQYF
CDR3 DNA: TGTGCCAGCAGAGAAACTAGCGGGAGATCCGAGCAGTACTTC

J gene: TRBJ2-2
clone size: few
D gene: TRBD1
V gene: TRBV6-1
CDR3 protein: CASRHKPGQGGTGELFF
CDR3 DNA: TGTGCCAGCAGGCACAAACCGGGACAGGGGGGCACCGGGGAGCTGTTTTTT

J gene: TRBJ1-1
clone size: -
D gene: TRBD1
V gene: TRBV27
CDR3 protein: CASSLSGGWTEAFF
CDR3 DNA: TGTGCCAGCAGTTTGTCAGGGGGTTGGACTGAAGCTTTCTTT

J gene: TRBJ1-5
clone size: few
D gene: -
V gene: TRBV7-8
CDR3 protein: CASSLGAPSTAQHF
CDR3 DNA: TGTGCCAGCAGCTTAGGGGCCCCTAGTACAGCCCAGCATTTT

J gene: TRBJ1-1
clone size: few
D gene: -
V gene: TRBV19
CDR3 protein: CATRLSMNTEAFF
CDR3 DNA: TGTGCCACTAGGTTGAGCATGAACACTGAAGCTTTCTTT

J gene: TRBJ2-1
clone size: few
D gene: -
V gene: TRBV7-9
CDR3 protein: CASSSGLLVGNEQFF
CDR3 DNA: TGTGCCAGCAGCTCCGGACTATTGGTGGGGAATGAGCAGTTCTTC

J gene: TRBJ1-1
clone size: -
D gene: -
V gene: TRBV6-2/TRBV6-3
CDR3 protein: CASRPLETEAFF
CDR3 DNA: TGTGCCAGCAGGCCACTTGAAACTGAAGCTTTCTTT

J gene: TRBJ1-1
clone size: few
D gene: -
V gene: TRBV5-1
CDR3 protein: CASSLDVGGSNTEAFF
CDR3 DNA: TGCGCCAGCAGCTTGGACGTTGGAGGATCGAACACTGAAGCTTTCTTT

J gene: TRBJ2-7
clone size: many
D gene: TRBD1
V gene: TRBV11-2
CDR3 protein: CASSLRGQAGSYEQYF
CDR3 DNA: TGTGCCAGCAGCCTTCGGGGACAGGCAGGCTCCTACGAGCAGTACTTC

J gene: TRBJ2-7
clone size: many
D gene: -
V gene: TRBV27
CDR3 protein: CASKPPGPLGEQYF
CDR3 DNA: TGTGCCAGCAAGCCCCCGGGACCTCTCGGCGAGCAGTACTTC

J gene: TRBJ2-1
clone size: -
D gene: -
V gene: TRBV7-2
CDR3 protein: CASSLRGYNEQFF
CDR3 DNA: TGTGCCAGCAGCTTGCGCGGTTACAATGAGCAGTTCTTC

J gene: TRBJ2-7
clone size: -
D gene: TRBD2
V gene: TRBV7-2
CDR3 protein: CASSLGLAGVKEQYF
CDR3 DNA: TGTGCCAGCAGCTTAGGACTAGCGGGAGTAAAGGAGCAGTACTTC

J gene: TRBJ2-5
clone size: many
D gene: -
V gene: TRBV18
CDR3 protein: CASSRWGETQYF
CDR3 DNA: TGTGCCAGCTCACGTTGGGGGGAGACCCAGTACTTC

J gene: TRBJ2-7
clone size: many
D gene: TRBD2
V gene: TRBV12-3/TRBV12-4
CDR3 protein: CASSTAYTGGEYF
CDR3 DNA: TGTGCCAGCAGTACAGCCTACACGGGAGGGGAGTACTTC

J gene: TRBJ1-6
clone size: -
D gene: -
V gene: TRBV5-4
CDR3 protein: CASSPDGRESSPLHF
CDR3 DNA: TGTGCCAGCAGCCCGGACGGCAGGGAAAGTTCACCCCTCCACTTT

J gene: TRBJ2-5
clone size: many
D gene: -
V gene: TRBV10-3
CDR3 protein: CAISESRARQTIQETQYF
CDR3 DNA: TGTGCCATCAGTGAGTCGAGGGCCAGACAGACGATTCAAGAGACCCAGTACTTC

J gene: TRBJ2-1
clone size: -
D gene: TRBD2
V gene: TRBV20-1
CDR3 protein: CSAKVFTGGSYNEQFF
CDR3 DNA: TGCAGTGCTAAAGTTTTCACGGGAGGGTCCTACAATGAGCAGTTCTTC

J gene: TRBJ2-5
clone size: many
D gene: -
V gene: TRBV28
CDR3 protein: CASSSTGTAGRVTQYF
CDR3 DNA: TGTGCCAGCAGCTCAACTGGGACAGCTGGGAGGGTGACCCAGTACTTC

J gene: TRBJ1-6
clone size: few
D gene: TRBD1
V gene: TRBV7-2
CDR3 protein: CSSSLAPPGQNYNSPLHF
CDR3 DNA: TGCTCCAGCAGCTTAGCCCCGCCGGGACAGAATTATAATTCACCCCTCCACTTT

J gene: TRBJ2-2
clone size: few
D gene: TRBD1
V gene: TRBV29-1
CDR3 protein: CSVDGQEHTGELFF
CDR3 DNA: TGCAGCGTCGACGGACAGGAGCACACCGGGGAGCTGTTTTTT

J gene: TRBJ2-1
clone size: -
D gene: TRBD2
V gene: TRBV4-3
CDR3 protein: CASSQERITGGLRNEQFF
CDR3 DNA: TGCGCCAGCAGCCAAGAAAGGATAACGGGAGGTCTAAGGAATGAGCAGTTCTTC